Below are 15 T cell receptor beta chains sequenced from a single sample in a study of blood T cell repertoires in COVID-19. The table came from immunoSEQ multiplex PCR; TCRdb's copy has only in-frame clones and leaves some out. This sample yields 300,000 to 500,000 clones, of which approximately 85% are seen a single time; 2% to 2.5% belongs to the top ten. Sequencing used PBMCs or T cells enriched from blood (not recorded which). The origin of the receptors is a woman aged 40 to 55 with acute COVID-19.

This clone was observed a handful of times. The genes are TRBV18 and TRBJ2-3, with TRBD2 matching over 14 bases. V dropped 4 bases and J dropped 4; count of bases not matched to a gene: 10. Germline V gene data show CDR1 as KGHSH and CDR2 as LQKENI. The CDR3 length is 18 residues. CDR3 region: CASSLGRLAGGLADTQYF. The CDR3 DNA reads TGTGCCAGCTCACTTGGAAGACTAGCGGGGGGGCTCGCAGATACGCAGTATTTT.

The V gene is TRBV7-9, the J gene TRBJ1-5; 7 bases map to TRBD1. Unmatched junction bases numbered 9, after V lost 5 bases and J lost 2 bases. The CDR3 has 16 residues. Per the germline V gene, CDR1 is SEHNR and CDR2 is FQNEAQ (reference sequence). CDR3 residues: CASSGETGSRNQPQHF. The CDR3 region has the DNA TGTGCCAGCAGCGGTGAGACAGGGTCCCGCAATCAGCCCCAGCATTTT.

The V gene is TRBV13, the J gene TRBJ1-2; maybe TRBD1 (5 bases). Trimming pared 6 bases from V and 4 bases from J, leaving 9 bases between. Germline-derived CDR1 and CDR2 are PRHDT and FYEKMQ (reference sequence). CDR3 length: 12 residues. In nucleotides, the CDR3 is TGTGCCAGCAGTCTAGACAGCTATGGCTACACCTTC. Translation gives CASSLDSYGYTF.

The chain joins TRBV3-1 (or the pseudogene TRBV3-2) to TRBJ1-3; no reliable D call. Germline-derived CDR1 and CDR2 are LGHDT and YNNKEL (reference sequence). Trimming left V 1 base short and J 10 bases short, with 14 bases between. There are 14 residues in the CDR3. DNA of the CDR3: TGTGCCAGCAGCCAAGGGGTGCGGGAGGCAACCATATATTTT. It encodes CASSQGVREATIYF.

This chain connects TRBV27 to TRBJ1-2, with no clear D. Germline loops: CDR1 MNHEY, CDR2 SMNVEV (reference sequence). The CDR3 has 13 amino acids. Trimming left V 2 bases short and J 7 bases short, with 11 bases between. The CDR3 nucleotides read TGTGCCAGCAGTTTAGATGTGGGAGGTGGCTACACCTTC. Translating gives CASSLDVGGGYTF.

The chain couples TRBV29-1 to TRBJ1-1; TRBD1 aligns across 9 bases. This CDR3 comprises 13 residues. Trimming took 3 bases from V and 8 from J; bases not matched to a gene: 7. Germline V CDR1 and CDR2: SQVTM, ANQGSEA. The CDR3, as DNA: TGCAGCGTTGACCCGGGACAGGGACCCGAAGCTTTCTTT. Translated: CSVDPGQGPEAFF.

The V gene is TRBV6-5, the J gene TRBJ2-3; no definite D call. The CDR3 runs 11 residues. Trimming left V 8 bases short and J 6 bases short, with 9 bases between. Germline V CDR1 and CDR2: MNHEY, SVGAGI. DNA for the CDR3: TGTGCCAGCGGCCCAGGCGATACGCAGTATTTT. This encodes CASGPGDTQYF.

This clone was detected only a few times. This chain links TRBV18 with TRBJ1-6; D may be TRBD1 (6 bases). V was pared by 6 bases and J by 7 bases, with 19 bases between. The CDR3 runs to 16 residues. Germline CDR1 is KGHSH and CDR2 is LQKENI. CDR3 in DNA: TGTGCCAGCTCTTTTTCACCCAGGGGAGGGAATTCACCCCTCCACTTT. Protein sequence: CASSFSPRGGNSPLHF.

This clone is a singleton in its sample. The CDR3 region has the DNA TGTGCCAGCAGCGTGAGGATCCGGGGGGGCACAGATACGCAGTATTTT. Translation gives CASSVRIRGGTDTQYF. This chain connects TRBV9 to TRBJ2-3; 7 bases map to TRBD2. Germline V gene lookup returns CDR1 SGDLS and CDR2 YYNGEE. CDR3 length equals 16 residues. The J segment lost 1 base and the V segment lost 2 bases, leaving 7 bases of the junction unmatched.

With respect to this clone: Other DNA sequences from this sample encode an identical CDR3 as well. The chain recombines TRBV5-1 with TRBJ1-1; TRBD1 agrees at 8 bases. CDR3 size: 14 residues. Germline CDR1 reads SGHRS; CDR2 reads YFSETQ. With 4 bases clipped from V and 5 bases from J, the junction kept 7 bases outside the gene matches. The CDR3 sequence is CASSLRQGNTEAFF. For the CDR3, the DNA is TGCGCCAGCAGCCTAAGACAGGGGAATACTGAAGCTTTCTTT.

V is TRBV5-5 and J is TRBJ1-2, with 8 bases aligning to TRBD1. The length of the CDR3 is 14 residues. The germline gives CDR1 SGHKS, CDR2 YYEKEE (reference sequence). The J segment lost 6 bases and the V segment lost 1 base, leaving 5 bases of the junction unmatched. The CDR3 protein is CASSLRRGHDGYTF. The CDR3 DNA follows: TGTGCCAGCAGCTTGCGCAGGGGGCACGATGGCTACACCTTC.

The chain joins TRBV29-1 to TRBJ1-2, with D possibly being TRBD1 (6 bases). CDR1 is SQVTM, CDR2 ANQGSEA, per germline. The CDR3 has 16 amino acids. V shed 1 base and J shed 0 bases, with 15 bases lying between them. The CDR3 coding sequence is TGCAGCGTTGAAGTGGCGGGGGCCTTCCCTAACTATGGCTACACCTTC. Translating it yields CSVEVAGAFPNYGYTF.

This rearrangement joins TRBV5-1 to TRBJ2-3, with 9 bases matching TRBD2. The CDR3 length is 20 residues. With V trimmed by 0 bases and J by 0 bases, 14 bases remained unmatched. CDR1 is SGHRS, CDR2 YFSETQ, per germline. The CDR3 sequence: CASSLDSIAGASSSTDTQYF. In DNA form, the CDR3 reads TGCGCCAGCAGCTTGGATTCCATAGCGGGGGCCAGTTCTAGCACAGATACGCAGTATTTT.

CDR3 sequence reads: CASSQEHRNSNQPQHF. As DNA, the CDR3 is TGCGCCAGCAGCCAAGAGCACAGGAATAGCAATCAGCCCCAGCATTTT. This chain connects TRBV4-1 to TRBJ1-5; tentative D call: TRBD1 (5 bases). The CDR3 length is 16 residues. Trimming shortened V by 0 bases and J by 0 bases, and 9 bases separated the two germline ends. Germline V CDR1 and CDR2: MGHRA, YSYEKL.

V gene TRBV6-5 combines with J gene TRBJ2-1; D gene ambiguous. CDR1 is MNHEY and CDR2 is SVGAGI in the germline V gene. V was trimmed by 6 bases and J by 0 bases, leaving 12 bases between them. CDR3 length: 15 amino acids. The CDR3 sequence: CASRSGISSYNEQFF. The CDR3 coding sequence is TGTGCCAGCAGAAGTGGCATTTCCTCCTACAATGAGCAGTTCTTC.